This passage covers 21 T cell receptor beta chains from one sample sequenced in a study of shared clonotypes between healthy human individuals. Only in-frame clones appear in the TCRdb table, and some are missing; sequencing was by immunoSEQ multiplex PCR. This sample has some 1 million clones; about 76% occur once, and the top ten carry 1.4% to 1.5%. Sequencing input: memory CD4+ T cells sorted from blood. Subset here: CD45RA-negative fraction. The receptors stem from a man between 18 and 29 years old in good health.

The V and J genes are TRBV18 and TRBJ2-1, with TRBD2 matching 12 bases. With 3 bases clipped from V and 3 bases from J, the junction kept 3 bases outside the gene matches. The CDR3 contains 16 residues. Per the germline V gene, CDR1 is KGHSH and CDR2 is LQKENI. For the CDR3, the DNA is TGTGCCAGCTCACCGAAACTAGCGGGGGGCTACAATGAGCAGTTCTTC. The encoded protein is CASSPKLAGGYNEQFF.

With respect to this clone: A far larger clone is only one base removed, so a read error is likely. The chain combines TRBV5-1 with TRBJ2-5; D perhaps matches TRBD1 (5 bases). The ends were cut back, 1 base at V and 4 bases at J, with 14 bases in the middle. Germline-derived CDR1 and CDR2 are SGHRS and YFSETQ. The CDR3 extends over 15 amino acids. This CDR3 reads CASSLTDSPTETQYF. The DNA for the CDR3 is TGCGCCAGCAGCTTGACCGACAGTCCGACAGAGACCCAGTACTTC.

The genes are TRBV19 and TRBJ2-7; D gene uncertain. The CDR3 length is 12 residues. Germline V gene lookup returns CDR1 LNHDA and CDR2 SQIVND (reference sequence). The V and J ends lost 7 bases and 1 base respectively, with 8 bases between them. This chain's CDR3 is CASIAVSYEQYF. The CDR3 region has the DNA TGTGCCAGTATCGCGGTGTCCTACGAGCAGTACTTC.

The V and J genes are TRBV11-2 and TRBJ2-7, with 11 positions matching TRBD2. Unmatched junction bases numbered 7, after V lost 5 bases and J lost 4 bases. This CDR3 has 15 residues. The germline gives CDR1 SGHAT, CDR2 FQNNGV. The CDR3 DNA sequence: TGTGCCAGCAGCCGACTAGCGGGAAGTGGATACGAGCAGTACTTC. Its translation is CASSRLAGSGYEQYF. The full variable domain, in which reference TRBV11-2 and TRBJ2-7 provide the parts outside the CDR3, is EAGVAQSPRYKIIEKRQSVAFWCNPISGHATLYWYQQILGQGPKLLIQFQNNGVVDDSQLPKDRFSAERLKGVDSTLKIQPAKLEDSAVYLCASSRLAGSGYEQYFGPGTRLTVT.

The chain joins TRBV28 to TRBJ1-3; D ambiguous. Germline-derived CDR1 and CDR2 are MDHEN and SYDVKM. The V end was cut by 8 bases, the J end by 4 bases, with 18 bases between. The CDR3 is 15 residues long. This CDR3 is CASVSWEMAGNTIYF. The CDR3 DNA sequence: TGTGCCAGCGTTTCTTGGGAGATGGCCGGAAACACCATATATTTT.

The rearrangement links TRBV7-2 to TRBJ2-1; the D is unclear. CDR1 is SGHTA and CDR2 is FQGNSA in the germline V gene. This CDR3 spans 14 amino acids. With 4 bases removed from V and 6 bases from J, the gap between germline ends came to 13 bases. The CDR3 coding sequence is TGTGCCAGCAGCTCCGTACTACGAGGCAATGAGCAGTTCTTC. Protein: CASSSVLRGNEQFF. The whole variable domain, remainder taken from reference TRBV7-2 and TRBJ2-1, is GAGVSQSPSNKVTEKGKDVELRCDPISGHTALYWYRQSLGQGLEFLIYFQGNSAPDKSGLPSDRFSAERTGGSVSTLTIQRTQQEDSAVYLCASSSVLRGNEQFFGPGTRLTVL.

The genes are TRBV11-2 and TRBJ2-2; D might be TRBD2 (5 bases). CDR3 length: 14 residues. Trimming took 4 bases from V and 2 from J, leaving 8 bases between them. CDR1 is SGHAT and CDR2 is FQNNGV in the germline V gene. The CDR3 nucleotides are TGTGCCAGCAGCTCAGGAGGAAACACCGGGGAGCTGTTTTTT. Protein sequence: CASSSGGNTGELFF.

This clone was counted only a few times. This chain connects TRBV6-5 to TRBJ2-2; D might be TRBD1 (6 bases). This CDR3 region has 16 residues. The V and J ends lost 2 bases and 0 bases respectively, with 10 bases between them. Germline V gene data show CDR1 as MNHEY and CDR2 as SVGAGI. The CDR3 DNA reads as TGTGCCAGCAGTTACGTCGGGACAACGAACACCGGGGAGCTGTTTTTT. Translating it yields CASSYVGTTNTGELFF.

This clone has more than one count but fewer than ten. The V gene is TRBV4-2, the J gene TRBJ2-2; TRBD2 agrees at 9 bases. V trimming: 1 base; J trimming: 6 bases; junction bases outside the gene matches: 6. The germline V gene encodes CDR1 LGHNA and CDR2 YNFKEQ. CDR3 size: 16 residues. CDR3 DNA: TGTGCCAGCAGCCAAGTTCCTAGCGGGAATGCCGGGGAGCTGTTTTTT. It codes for CASSQVPSGNAGELFF.

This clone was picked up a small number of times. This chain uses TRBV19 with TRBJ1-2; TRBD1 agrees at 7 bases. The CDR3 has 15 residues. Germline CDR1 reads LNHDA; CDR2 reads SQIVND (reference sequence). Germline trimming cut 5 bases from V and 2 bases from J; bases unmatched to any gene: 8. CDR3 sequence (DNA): TGTGCCAGTAGTTCCGGACAGGTTCGAAACTATGGCTACACCTTC. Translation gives CASSSGQVRNYGYTF. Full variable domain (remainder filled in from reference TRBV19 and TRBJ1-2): DGGITQSPKYLFRKEGQNVTLSCEQNLNHDAMYWYRQDPGQGLRLIYYSQIVNDFQKGDIAEGYSVSREKKESFPLTVTSAQKNPTAFYLCASSSGQVRNYGYTFGSGTRLTVV.

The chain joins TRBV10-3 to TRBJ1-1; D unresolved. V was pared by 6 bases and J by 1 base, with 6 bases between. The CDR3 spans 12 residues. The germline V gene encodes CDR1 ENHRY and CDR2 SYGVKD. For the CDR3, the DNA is TGTGCCATCAGCCTAGGGAACACTGAAGCTTTCTTT. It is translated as CAISLGNTEAFF.

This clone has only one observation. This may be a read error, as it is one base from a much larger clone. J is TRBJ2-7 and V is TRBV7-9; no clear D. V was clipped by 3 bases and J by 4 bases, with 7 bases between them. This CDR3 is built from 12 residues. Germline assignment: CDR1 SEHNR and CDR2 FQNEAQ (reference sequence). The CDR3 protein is CASSLGWYEQYF. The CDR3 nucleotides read TGTGCCAGCAGCTTGGGGTGGTACGAGCAGTACTTC. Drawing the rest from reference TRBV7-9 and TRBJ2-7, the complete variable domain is DTGVSQNPRHKITKRGQNVTFRCDPISEHNRLYWYRQTLGQGPEFLTYFQNEAQLEKSRLLSDRFSAERPKGSFSTLEIQRTEQGDSAMYLCASSLGWYEQYFGPGTRLTVT.

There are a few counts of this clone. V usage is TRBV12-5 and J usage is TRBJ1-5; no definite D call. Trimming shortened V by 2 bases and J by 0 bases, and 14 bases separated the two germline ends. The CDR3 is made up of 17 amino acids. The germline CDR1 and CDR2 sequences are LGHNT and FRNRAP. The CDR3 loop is CASGLSSQIDSNQPQHF. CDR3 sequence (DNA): TGTGCTAGTGGTTTGAGTTCACAGATTGATAGCAATCAGCCCCAGCATTTT.

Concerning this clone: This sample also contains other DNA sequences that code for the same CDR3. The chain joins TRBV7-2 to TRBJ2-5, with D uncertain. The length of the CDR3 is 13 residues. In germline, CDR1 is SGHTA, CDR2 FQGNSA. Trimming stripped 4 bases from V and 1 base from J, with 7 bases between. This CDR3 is CASSSRVQETQYF. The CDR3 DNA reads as TGTGCCAGCAGCTCCCGAGTCCAAGAGACCCAGTACTTC.

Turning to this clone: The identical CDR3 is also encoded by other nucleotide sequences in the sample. The CDR3 sequence: CASRTLAGGTDTQYF. The CDR3 DNA sequence: TGTGCCAGCAGGACCCTGGCGGGGGGCACAGATACGCAGTATTTT. The chain uses TRBV6-1 and TRBJ2-3; 7 bases are a match to TRBD2. This CDR3 has 15 amino acids. V trimming: 6 bases; J trimming: 1 base; junction bases outside the gene matches: 7. CDR1 MNHNS and CDR2 SASEGT come from the germline V gene.

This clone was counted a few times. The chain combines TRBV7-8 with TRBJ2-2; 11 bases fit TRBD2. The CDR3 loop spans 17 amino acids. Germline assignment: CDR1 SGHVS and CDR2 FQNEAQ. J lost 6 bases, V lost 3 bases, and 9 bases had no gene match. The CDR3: CASSLTSGTFFSGELFF. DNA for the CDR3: TGTGCCAGCAGCTTGACTAGCGGGACTTTTTTTTCCGGGGAGCTGTTTTTT.

CDR3 region: CASSSTGNYEQYF. Here the CDR3 DNA reads TGTGCCAGCAGCTCAACAGGGAACTACGAGCAGTACTTC. The chain uses TRBV7-2 and TRBJ2-7, with D possibly matching TRBD1 (6 bases). The V gene lost 4 bases and the J gene lost 3 bases, with 10 bases spanning the gap. Germline CDR1 reads SGHTA; CDR2 reads FQGNSA. There are 13 residues in the CDR3.

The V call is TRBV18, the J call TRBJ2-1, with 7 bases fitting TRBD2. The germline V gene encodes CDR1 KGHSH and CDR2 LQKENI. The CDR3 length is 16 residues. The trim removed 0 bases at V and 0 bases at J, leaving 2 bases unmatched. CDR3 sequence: CASSPPSGYSYNEQFF. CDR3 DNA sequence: TGTGCCAGCTCACCACCTAGCGGGTACTCCTACAATGAGCAGTTCTTC.

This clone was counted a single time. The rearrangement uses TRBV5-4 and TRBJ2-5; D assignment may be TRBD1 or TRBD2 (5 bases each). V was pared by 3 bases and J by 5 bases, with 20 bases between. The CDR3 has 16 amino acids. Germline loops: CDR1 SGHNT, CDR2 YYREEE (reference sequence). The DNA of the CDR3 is TGTGCCAGCAGCTCGGACCAGGCTCGGGGCGGGGAGACCCAGTACTTC. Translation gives CASSSDQARGGETQYF.

The CDR3 loop reads CASSEGLAVTYEQYF. CDR3 DNA: TGTGCCAGCAGTGAGGGACTAGCGGTAACCTACGAGCAGTACTTC. The J gene is TRBJ2-7, the V gene TRBV25-1; 11 positions agree with TRBD2. Germline V lookup: CDR1 MGHDK, CDR2 SYGVNS. The CDR3 has 15 amino acids. J was trimmed by 2 bases and V by 3 bases; bases with no gene match: 3.

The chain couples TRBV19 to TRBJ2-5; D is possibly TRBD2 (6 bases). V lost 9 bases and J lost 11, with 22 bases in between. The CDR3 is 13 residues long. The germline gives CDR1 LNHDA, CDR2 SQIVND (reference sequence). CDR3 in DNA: TGTGCCAGCGGGGGACTTGCTGGAGGAGAGCAGTACTTC. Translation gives CASGGLAGGEQYF. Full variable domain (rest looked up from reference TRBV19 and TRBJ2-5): DGGITQSPKYLFRKEGQNVTLSCEQNLNHDAMYWYRQDPGQGLRLIYYSQIVNDFQKGDIAEGYSVSREKKESFPLTVTSAQKNPTAFYLCASGGLAGGEQYFGPGTRLLVL.